This TCR beta chain was profiled in a study of T cells in Graves' hyperthyroidism and ophthalmopathy. Germline V CDR1 and CDR2: SGHDN, FVKESK. V was cut by 1 base and J by 9 bases, with 9 bases left in between. The CDR3 consists of 13 residues. Amplification of TCR beta CDR3 regions was performed using RNA transcripts as template. The study used the HTBI primer set for a first-round RT-PCR of the TCR CDR3. TCRdb fed the multiplex PCR reads into MiXCR, producing one record per CDR3 protein. The profile shows around 380,000 distinct CDR3 sequences, approximately 13% of them singletons. This clonotype was recorded a few times.

This sequence joins TRBV14 and TRBJ1-4; perhaps TRBD1 as D (5 bases). This receptor was identified in a man aged 25-45 years with Graves' hyperthyroidism that later progressed to Graves' ophthalmopathy. Sample: blood. The CDR3 loop reads CASSQGRGQKLFF. Written as DNA, the CDR3 is TGTGCCAGCAGCCAAGGGAGGGGTCAAAAACTGTTTTTT. Using reference TRBV14 and TRBJ1-4 for the parts outside the CDR3, the full variable domain is EAGVTQFPSHSVIEKGQTVTLRCDPISGHDNLYWYRRVMGKEIKFLLHFVKESKQDESGMPNNRFLAERTGGTYSTLKVQPAELEDSGVYFCASSQGRGQKLFFGSGTQLSVL.